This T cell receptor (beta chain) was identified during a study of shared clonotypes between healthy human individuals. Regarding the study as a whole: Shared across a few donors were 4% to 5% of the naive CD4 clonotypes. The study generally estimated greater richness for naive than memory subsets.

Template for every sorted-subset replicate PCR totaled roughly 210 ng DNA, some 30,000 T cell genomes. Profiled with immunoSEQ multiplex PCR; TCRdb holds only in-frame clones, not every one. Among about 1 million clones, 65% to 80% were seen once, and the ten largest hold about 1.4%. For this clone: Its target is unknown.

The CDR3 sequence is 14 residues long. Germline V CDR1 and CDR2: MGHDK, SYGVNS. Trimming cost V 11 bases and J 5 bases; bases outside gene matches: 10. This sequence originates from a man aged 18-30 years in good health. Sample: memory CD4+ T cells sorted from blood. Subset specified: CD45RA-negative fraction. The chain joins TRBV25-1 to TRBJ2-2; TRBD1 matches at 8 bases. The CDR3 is CAGKWDRITGELFF. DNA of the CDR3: TGTGCCGGTAAATGGGACAGGATAACCGGGGAGCTGTTTTTT.